The 25 T cell receptor beta chains presented below share a single source sample, sequenced in a study of metastatic and nonmetastatic thyroid tumors. TCRdb re-called clones via MiXCR from the PCR reads. The data contain under 8,500 clones, roughly 25% of them singletons. Before thyroid surgery, none of the patients had received any treatment. Sequencing was done on a sample of tumor tissue. These TCRs come from a female donor with papillary thyroid cancer or a benign thyroid nodule (not recorded which). Some clones in this sample may be carry-over from other donors' samples.

This clone was seen repeatedly, ten times or more. This clone may be a read error of a much larger clone one base away. Other DNA sequences in the same sample also yield this CDR3. This chain joins TRBV9 and TRBJ1-2; 7 positions match TRBD1. The V segment lost 4 bases and the J segment 3 bases; nucleotides outside the gene matches: 9. The germline gives CDR1 SGDLS, CDR2 YYNGEE. This CDR3 has 15 residues. The CDR3 DNA reads as TGTGCCAGCAGCTTTGAGGGGCAGGGGGACTATGGCTACACCTTC. It codes for CASSFEGQGDYGYTF.

This clone counts as medium-sized (0.01 to 0.1%). This sequence joins TRBV6-4 and TRBJ2-7, with 7 bases matching TRBD2. The CDR3 loop spans 14 amino acids. Germline V gene sequence: CDR1 MRHNA, CDR2 SNTAGT. V gave up 6 bases and J gave up 2 bases; unmatched junction bases: 7. CDR3 residues: CASSPVAGPYEQYF. The CDR3 coding sequence is TGTGCCAGCAGCCCGGTAGCGGGCCCCTACGAGCAGTACTTC.

With regard to this clone: At one boundary the junction diverges from the germline segment, which might be a read error. The V call is TRBV6-5, the J call TRBJ1-5, with D tentatively TRBD1 (5 bases). Germline CDR1 MNHEY, CDR2 SVGAGI. The CDR3 runs 13 residues. The DNA for the CDR3 is TGTGCCAGCAGTTACGTGGCAGGGAGTGGCGGGACCTTC. This gives the protein CASSYVAGSGGTF.

This clone was counted at least ten times. The V call is TRBV3-1, the J call TRBJ1-2, with a weak D call TRBD1 (5 bases). In germline, CDR1 is LGHDT, CDR2 YNNKEL (reference sequence). V gave up 1 base and J gave up 6 bases, with 18 bases separating them. The CDR3 is 16 amino acids. As DNA, the CDR3 is TGTGCCAGCAGCCAAGGAAGAGGGGATAAGGGGAATGGCTACACCTTC. Amino acids: CASSQGRGDKGNGYTF.

The table lists this clone with a few counts. The genes are TRBV25-1 and TRBJ2-7; TRBD1 matches 7 bases. CDR3 length: 11 amino acids. V dropped 10 bases and J dropped 6; count of bases not matched to a gene: 6. The germline V gene encodes CDR1 MGHDK and CDR2 SYGVNS. CDR3: CATTTGFEQYF. The CDR3 DNA sequence: TGTGCCACCACGACAGGGTTCGAGCAGTACTTC.

This clone was seen only a few times. This CDR3 fails to terminate in the conserved phenylalanine or tryptophan, so it likely reflects a read error. The chain recombines TRBV27 with TRBJ1-1; D might be TRBD1 (5 bases). V lost 6 bases and J lost 1, with 12 bases in between. Germline CDR1 and CDR2: MNHEY and SMNVEV (reference sequence). The CDR3 covers 14 residues. DNA of the CDR3: TGTGCCAGCAGCAACAGGTGGAAGAACACTGAAGCTTTCTCT. Its protein is CASSNRWKNTEAFS.

This clone has only a few counts. CDR3 bases: TGTGCCACCAGCAGGCGGGGGCAGGGGCCCAATGAGCAGTTCTTC. Translating gives CATSRRGQGPNEQFF. The chain employs TRBV15 and TRBJ2-1; a weak D match, TRBD2 (7 bases). Germline CDR1 LNHNV, CDR2 YYDKDF (reference sequence). Trimming left V 3 bases short and J 6 bases short, with 15 bases between. This CDR3 has 15 residues.

A remark on this clone: The junction does not match germline at one end; this may be a read error. This chain joins TRBV12-3 or TRBV12-4 and TRBJ1-2, with a weak D call TRBD1 (5 bases). The CDR3 loop spans 12 amino acids. This chain's CDR3 is CASNYPGGGYPF. In nucleotides, the CDR3 is TGTGCCAGCAACTATCCGGGGGGTGGCTACCCCTTC.

This clone was found many times. The rearrangement joins TRBV20-1 to TRBJ1-4; D is ambiguous. CDR3 length: 12 residues. Germline V gene lookup returns CDR1 DFQATT and CDR2 SNEGSKA (reference sequence). Trimming pared 6 bases from V and 7 bases from J, leaving 12 bases between. The chain's CDR3 is CSAVGGTEKLFF. In DNA, the CDR3 is TGCAGTGCCGTGGGAGGTACTGAAAAACTGTTTTTT.

The gene calls are TRBV5-1 and TRBJ2-7; the D gene is possibly TRBD2 (6 bases). CDR1 SGHRS and CDR2 YFSETQ come from the germline V gene. This CDR3 spans 14 amino acids. V lost 2 bases and J 7 bases, leaving 16 bases between the germline ends. CDR3 in amino acids: CASSLNSVGGEQYF. CDR3 bases: TGCGCCAGCAGCTTAAATAGCGTTGGAGGGGAGCAGTACTTC.

This clone qualifies as medium-sized. The chain recombines TRBV6-1 with TRBJ1-5; possible D gene TRBD1, 5 bases. The length of the CDR3 is 16 residues. Trimming pared 8 bases from V and 3 bases from J, leaving 20 bases between. The germline CDR1 and CDR2 sequences are MNHNS and SASEGT. In DNA form, the CDR3 reads TGTGCCAGCCCAGGGTTATCTAGGGGAGACAATCAGCCCCAGCATTTT. Amino acids: CASPGLSRGDNQPQHF.

There are many counts of this clone. This chain connects TRBV25-1 to TRBJ1-1, with D possibly matching TRBD1 (5 bases). Trimming removed 3 bases at V and 8 bases at J, with 7 bases between. Germline CDR1 and CDR2: MGHDK and SYGVNS. The CDR3 is 11 amino acids. The CDR3 region is CASSEGGEAFF. For the CDR3, the DNA is TGTGCCAGCAGTGAGGGGGGAGAAGCTTTCTTT.

This clone was detected ten times or more. The V call is TRBV27, the J call TRBJ1-1; D is perhaps TRBD1 (6 bases). Germline V gives CDR1 MNHEY, CDR2 SMNVEV (reference sequence). V lost 4 bases, J lost 4 bases, and 28 bases lay in between. This CDR3 has 19 residues. CDR3 in amino acids: CASSSIGVGASDGATEAFF. The CDR3 nucleotides are TGTGCCAGCAGTTCCATTGGTGTGGGGGCGAGTGACGGGGCCACTGAAGCTTTCTTT.

This clone has more than one count but fewer than ten. This chain links TRBV28 with TRBJ2-5; the match to TRBD1 covers 9 bases. CDR1 MDHEN and CDR2 SYDVKM come from the germline V gene. Germline trimming cut 1 base from V and 5 bases from J; bases unmatched to any gene: 8. The CDR3 has 16 amino acids. The CDR3 loop reads CASSLSQGARVETQYF. As DNA, the CDR3 is TGTGCCAGCAGTTTATCACAGGGGGCGCGTGTGGAGACCCAGTACTTC.

This clone was seen a handful of times. The chain is built from TRBV12-3 or TRBV12-4 and TRBJ2-2; D remains ambiguous. This CDR3 is built from 13 residues. Trimming left V 7 bases short and J 4 bases short, with 10 bases between. The CDR3 is CASTHQITGELFF. CDR3 in DNA: TGTGCCAGCACCCATCAAATCACCGGGGAGCTGTTTTTT.

V usage is TRBV11-2 and J usage is TRBJ2-1; possibly TRBD2 for D (5 bases). CDR3 length equals 14 residues. The germline V gene has CDR1 SGHAT and CDR2 FQNNGV. V gave up 3 bases and J gave up 7 bases, with 13 bases separating them. The CDR3 region is CASSFTRRPNEQFF. The CDR3 DNA is TGTGCCAGCAGCTTCACCCGGAGGCCTAATGAGCAGTTCTTC.

This clone is judged medium-sized. The chain joins TRBV27 to TRBJ2-2; D is tentatively TRBD1 or TRBD2 (5 bases each). In germline, CDR1 is MNHEY, CDR2 SMNVEV (reference sequence). The CDR3 extends over 16 amino acids. V was pared by 1 base and J by 2 bases, with 11 bases between. For the CDR3, the DNA is TGTGCCAGCAGTTTATTAGGTGGGGGAAACACCGGGGAGCTGTTTTTT. Translated: CASSLLGGGNTGELFF.

This clone occurred once. At one of its ends the junction is not consistent with the germline gene, which may arise from a read error. V is TRBV9 and J is TRBJ2-3; 8 bases agree with TRBD2. The germline CDR1 and CDR2 sequences are SGDLS and YYNGEE. The CDR3 sequence is 16 residues long. As DNA, the CDR3 is TGTACCAGCAGCGCACTAGCGGTGCAGTTGGCATATACGCAGTATTTT. Translation: CTSSALAVQLAYTQYF. The whole variable domain, remainder taken from reference TRBV9 and TRBJ2-3, is DSGVTQTPKHLITATGQRVTLRCSPRSGDLSVYWYQQSLDQGLQFLIQYYNGEERAKGNILERFSAQQFPDLHSELNLSSLELGDSALYFCTSSALAVQLAYTQYFGPGTRLTVL.

The chain combines TRBV3-1 with TRBJ2-2; tentative D call: TRBD1 (6 bases). V gave up 5 bases and J gave up 6 bases, with 25 bases separating them. The germline gives CDR1 LGHDT, CDR2 YNNKEL (reference sequence). There are 18 residues in the CDR3. For the CDR3, the DNA is TGTGCCAGCAGCTCGAGGGCATGGGACAACCATGACCCCGGGGAGCTGTTTTTT. Its protein is CASSSRAWDNHDPGELFF.

This clone was counted many times. This may stem from a read error, because a much larger clone lies one nucleotide away. The same CDR3 also results from other DNA sequences found in this sample. V and J are TRBV9 and TRBJ2-3; TRBD2 is a possible D gene (6 bases). Germline V gene sequence: CDR1 SGDLS, CDR2 YYNGEE. The V end was cut by 3 bases, the J end by 4 bases, with 18 bases between. The CDR3 consists of 16 residues. The CDR3 region has the DNA TGTGCCAGCAGCGCACTAGCTGTGCAGTTGGCAGATACGCAGTATTTT. Translating it yields CASSALAVQLADTQYF.

The sample holds many counts of this clone. V gene TRBV28 combines with J gene TRBJ2-2; 10 bases match TRBD1. The CDR3 extends over 16 amino acids. The J segment lost 6 bases and the V segment lost 5 bases, leaving 9 bases of the junction unmatched. Germline CDR1 reads MDHEN; CDR2 reads SYDVKM. CDR3 loop: CASSALGQGFAGELFF. Written as DNA, the CDR3 is TGTGCCAGCAGTGCCCTGGGACAGGGGTTCGCCGGGGAGCTGTTTTTT. Supplemented by reference TRBV28 and TRBJ2-2, the full variable domain reads DVKVTQSSRYLVKRTGEKVFLECVQDMDHENMFWYRQDPGLGLRLIYFSYDVKMKEKGDIPEGYSVSREKKERFSLILESASTNQTSMYLCASSALGQGFAGELFFGEGSRLTVL.

Judged by abundance, this clone is medium-sized. The chain employs TRBV24-1 and TRBJ2-7; 9 bases match TRBD1. CDR1 KGHDR and CDR2 SFDVKD come from the germline V gene. V was clipped by 4 bases and J by 3 bases; unmatched bases: 3. This CDR3 is 14 amino acids long. CDR3 residues: CATSDRGQGYEQYF. In nucleotides, the CDR3 is TGTGCCACCAGTGACAGGGGACAGGGCTACGAGCAGTACTTC.

This clone was counted only a few times. The CDR3 loop is CASSRRDLYEQYF. The CDR3 region has the DNA TGTGCCAGCAGCCGACGGGACCTCTACGAGCAGTACTTC. The chain employs TRBV6-2 or TRBV6-3 and TRBJ2-7, with D tentatively TRBD1 or TRBD2 (5 bases each). V lost 6 bases to trimming and J lost 3 bases, with 12 bases between them. Per the germline V gene, CDR1 is MNHEY and CDR2 is SVGEGT. The CDR3 has 13 residues.

This clone was detected many times. The V and J genes are TRBV29-1 and TRBJ2-7; 7 bases are a match to TRBD2. The CDR3 runs to 16 residues. Germline values: CDR1 SQVTM, CDR2 ANQGSEA. V gave up 3 bases and J gave up 0 bases; unmatched junction bases: 11. Written as DNA, the CDR3 is TGCAGCGTTGAGGGGGGGAGTACAGGAAGCTCCTACGAGCAGTACTTC. It encodes CSVEGGSTGSSYEQYF.

This clone was found many times. CDR3 nucleotides: TGTGCCAGCAGCCCCCTGGACACGCACAATGAGCAGTTCTTC. Protein: CASSPLDTHNEQFF. The chain links TRBV9 to TRBJ2-1, with D perhaps matching TRBD1 (5 bases). Trimming took off 4 bases at V and 5 bases at J, with 13 bases between the two ends. The CDR3 is 14 amino acids. Germline assignment: CDR1 SGDLS and CDR2 YYNGEE. Using reference TRBV9 and TRBJ2-1 for the parts outside the CDR3, the full variable domain is DSGVTQTPKHLITATGQRVTLRCSPRSGDLSVYWYQQSLDQGLQFLIQYYNGEERAKGNILERFSAQQFPDLHSELNLSSLELGDSALYFCASSPLDTHNEQFFGPGTRLTVL.